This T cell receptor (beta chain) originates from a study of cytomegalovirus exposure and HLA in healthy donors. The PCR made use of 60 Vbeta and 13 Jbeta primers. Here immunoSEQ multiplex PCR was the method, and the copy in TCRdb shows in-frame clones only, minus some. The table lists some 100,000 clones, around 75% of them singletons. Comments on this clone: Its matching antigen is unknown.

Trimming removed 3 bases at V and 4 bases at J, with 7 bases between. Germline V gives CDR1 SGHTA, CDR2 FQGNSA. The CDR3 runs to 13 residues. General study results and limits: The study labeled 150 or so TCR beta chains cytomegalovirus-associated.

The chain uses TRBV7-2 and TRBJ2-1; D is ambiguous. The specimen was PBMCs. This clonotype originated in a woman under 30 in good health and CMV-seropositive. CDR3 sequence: CASSLRYYNEQFF. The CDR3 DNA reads TGTGCCAGCAGCTTGCGGTATTACAATGAGCAGTTCTTC.